Sequencing of this TCR beta chain was carried out in a study of T cell responses to AZD1222 COVID-19 vaccine. Notes on the study in general: Researchers took repertoire samples only after the peak T cell response had come. Females outnumbered males among donors, who were mostly white British; clonal diversity was possibly underestimated. Across spike, vaccine-associated CD4 TCRs were found, dominant at 160-218 and 743-854.

Method: immunoSEQ multiplex PCR; TCRdb's copy keeps in-frame clones and lacks some. The table shows 35,000 to 50,000 clones, with about 82% occurring only once. About this clone itself: Its antigen is unidentified. Because it lacks the conserved phenylalanine or tryptophan at the end, this CDR3 is likely a read error. Because the CDR3's place on the DNA is in doubt, the DNA is left out and the CDR3 is given as listed by TCRdb.

Sequenced material: peripheral blood, taken 28 days after the second dose of the MenACWY control vaccine. This sequence originates from an adult who received the MenACWY meningococcal vaccine as a control.

CDR3 region: CASSQGAGVLL. The chain employs TRBV3-1 (or the pseudogene TRBV3-2) and TRBJ1-1; the D call of TRBD1 is as the table states it, not checked on the DNA. The CDR3 is made up of 11 amino acids, end residues included. Germline assignment: CDR1 LGHDT and CDR2 YNNKEL (reference sequence).